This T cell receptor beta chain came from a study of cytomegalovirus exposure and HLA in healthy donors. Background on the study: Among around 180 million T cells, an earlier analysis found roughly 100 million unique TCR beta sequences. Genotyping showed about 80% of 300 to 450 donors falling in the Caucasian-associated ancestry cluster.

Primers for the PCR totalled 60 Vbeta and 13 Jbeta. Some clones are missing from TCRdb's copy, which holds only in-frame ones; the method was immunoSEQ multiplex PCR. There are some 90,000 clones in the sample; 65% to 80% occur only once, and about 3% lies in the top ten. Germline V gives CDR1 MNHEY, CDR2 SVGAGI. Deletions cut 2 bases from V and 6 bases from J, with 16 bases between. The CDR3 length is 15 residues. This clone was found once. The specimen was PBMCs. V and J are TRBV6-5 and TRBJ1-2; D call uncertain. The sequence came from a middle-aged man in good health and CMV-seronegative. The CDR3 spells CASSYISPAGDGYTF. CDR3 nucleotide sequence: TGTGCCAGCAGTTACATTTCGCCGGCCGGGGATGGCTACACCTTC.